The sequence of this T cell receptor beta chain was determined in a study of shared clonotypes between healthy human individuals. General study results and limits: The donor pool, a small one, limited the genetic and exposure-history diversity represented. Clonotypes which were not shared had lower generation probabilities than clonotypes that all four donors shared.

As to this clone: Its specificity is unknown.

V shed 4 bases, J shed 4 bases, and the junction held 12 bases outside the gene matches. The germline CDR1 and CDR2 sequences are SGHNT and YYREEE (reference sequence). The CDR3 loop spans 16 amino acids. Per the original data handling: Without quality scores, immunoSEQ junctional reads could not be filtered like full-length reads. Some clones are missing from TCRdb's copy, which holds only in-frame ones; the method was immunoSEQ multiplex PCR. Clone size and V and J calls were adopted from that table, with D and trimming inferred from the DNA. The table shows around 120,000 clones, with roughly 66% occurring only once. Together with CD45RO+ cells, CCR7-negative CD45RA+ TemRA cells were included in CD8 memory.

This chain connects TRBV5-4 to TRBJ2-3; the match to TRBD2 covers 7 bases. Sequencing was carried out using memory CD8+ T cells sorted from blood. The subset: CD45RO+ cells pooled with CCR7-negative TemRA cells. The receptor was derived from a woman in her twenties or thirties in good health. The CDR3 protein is CASSAAYGLGSDTQYF. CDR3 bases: TGTGCCAGCAGCGCTGCCTACGGACTAGGCTCAGATACGCAGTATTTT.